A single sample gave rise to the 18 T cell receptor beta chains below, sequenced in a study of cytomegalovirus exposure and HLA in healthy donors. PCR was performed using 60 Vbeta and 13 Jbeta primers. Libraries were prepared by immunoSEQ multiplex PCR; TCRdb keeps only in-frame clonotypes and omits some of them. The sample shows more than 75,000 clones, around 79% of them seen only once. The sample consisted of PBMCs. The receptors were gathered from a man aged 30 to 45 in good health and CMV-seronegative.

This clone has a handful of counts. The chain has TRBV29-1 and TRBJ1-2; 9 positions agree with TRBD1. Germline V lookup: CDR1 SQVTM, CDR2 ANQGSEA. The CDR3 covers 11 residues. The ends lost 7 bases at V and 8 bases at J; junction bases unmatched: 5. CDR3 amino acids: CSGGQGGGYTF. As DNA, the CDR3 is TGCAGCGGGGGACAGGGCGGGGGCTACACCTTC. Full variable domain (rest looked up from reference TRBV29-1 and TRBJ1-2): SAVISQKPSRDICQRGTSLTIQCQVDSQVTMMFWYRQQPGQSLTLIATANQGSEATYESGFVIDKFPISRPNLTFSTLTVSNMSPEDSSIYLCSGGQGGGYTFGSGTRLTVV.

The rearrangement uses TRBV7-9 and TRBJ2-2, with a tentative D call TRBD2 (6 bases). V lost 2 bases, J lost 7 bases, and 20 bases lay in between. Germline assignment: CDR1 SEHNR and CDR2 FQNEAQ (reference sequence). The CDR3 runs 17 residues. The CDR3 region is CASSLPRDSNRGGELFF. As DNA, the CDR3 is TGTGCCAGCAGCTTACCCCGGGACTCAAACCGAGGCGGGGAGCTGTTTTTT. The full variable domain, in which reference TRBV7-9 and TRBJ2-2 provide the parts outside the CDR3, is DTGVSQNPRHKITKRGQNVTFRCDPISEHNRLYWYRQTLGQGPEFLTYFQNEAQLEKSRLLSDRFSAERPKGSFSTLEIQRTEQGDSAMYLCASSLPRDSNRGGELFFGEGSRLTVL.

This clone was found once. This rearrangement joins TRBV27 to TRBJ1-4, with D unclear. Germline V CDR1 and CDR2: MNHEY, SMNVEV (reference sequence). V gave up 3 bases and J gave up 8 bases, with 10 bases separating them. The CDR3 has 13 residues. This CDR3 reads CASSFGGLEKLFF. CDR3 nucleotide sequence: TGTGCCAGCAGTTTCGGAGGGTTGGAAAAACTGTTTTTT.

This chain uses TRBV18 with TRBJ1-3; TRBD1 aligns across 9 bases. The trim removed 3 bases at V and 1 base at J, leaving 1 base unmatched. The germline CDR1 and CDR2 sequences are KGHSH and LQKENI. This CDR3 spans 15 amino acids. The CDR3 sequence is CASSPGTGSGNTIYF. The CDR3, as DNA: TGTGCCAGCTCACCCGGGACAGGGTCTGGAAACACCATATATTTT.

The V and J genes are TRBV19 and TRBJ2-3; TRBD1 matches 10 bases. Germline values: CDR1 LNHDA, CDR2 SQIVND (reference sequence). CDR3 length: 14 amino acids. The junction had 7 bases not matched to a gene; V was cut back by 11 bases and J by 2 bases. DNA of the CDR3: TGTGCCGTGTCGGACAGGGGGTACACAGATACGCAGTATTTT. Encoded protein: CAVSDRGYTDTQYF.

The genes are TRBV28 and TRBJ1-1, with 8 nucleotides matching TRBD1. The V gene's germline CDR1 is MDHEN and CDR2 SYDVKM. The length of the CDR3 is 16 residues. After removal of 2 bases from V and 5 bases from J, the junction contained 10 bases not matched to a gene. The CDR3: CASSLSNRGIRTEAFF. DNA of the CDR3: TGTGCCAGCAGTTTAAGCAACAGGGGGATTCGGACTGAAGCTTTCTTT.

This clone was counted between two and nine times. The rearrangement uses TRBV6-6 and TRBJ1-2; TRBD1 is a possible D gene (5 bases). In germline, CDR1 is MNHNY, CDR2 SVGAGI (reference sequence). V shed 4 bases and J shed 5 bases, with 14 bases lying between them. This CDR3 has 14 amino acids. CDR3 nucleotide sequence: TGTGCCAGCAGTTTTCCAGGGAGGGAGTATGGCTACACCTTC. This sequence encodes CASSFPGREYGYTF.

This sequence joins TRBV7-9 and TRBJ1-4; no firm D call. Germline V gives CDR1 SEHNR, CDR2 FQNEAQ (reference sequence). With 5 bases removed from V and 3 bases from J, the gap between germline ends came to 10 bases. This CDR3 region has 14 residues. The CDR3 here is CASSPWEANEKLFF. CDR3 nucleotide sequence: TGTGCCAGCAGCCCCTGGGAGGCTAATGAAAAACTGTTTTTT.

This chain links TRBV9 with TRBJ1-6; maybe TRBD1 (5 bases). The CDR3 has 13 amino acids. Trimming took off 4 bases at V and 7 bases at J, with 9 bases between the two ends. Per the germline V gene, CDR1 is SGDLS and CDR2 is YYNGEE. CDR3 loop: CASSTTGNSPLHF. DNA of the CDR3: TGTGCCAGCAGCACAACAGGCAATTCACCCCTCCACTTT.

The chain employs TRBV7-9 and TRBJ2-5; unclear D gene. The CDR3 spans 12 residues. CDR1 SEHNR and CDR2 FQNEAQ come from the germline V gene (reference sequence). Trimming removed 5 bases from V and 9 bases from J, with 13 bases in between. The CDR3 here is CASSPDLSAQYF. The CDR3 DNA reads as TGTGCCAGCAGCCCGGATTTGAGCGCCCAGTACTTC. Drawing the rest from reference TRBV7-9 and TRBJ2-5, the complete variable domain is DTGVSQNPRHKITKRGQNVTFRCDPISEHNRLYWYRQTLGQGPEFLTYFQNEAQLEKSRLLSDRFSAERPKGSFSTLEIQRTEQGDSAMYLCASSPDLSAQYFGPGTRLLVL.

The CDR3 protein is CASRRLASRDTQYF. CDR3 nucleotides: TGTGCCAGCAGGCGACTAGCTTCCCGGGATACGCAGTATTTT. This chain joins TRBV6-5 and TRBJ2-3; 7 bases are a match to TRBD2. There are 14 residues in the CDR3. Germline lookup yields CDR1 MNHEY and CDR2 SVGAGI. V was clipped by 6 bases and J by 6 bases; unmatched bases: 9.

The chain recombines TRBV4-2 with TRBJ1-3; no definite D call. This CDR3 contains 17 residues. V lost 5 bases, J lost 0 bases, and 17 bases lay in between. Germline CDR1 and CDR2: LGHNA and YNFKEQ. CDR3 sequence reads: CASSFGRRTTSGNTIYF. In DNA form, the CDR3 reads TGTGCCAGCAGCTTCGGGAGGCGGACTACCTCTGGAAACACCATATATTTT.

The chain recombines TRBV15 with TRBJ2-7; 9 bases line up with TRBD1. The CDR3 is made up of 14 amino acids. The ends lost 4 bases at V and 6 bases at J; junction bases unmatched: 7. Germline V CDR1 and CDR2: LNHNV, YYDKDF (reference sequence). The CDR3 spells CATSTGQGLVEQYF. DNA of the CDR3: TGTGCCACCAGCACGGGACAGGGTTTGGTCGAGCAGTACTTC. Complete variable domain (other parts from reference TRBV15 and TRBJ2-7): DAMVIQNPRYQVTQFGKPVTLSCSQTLNHNVMYWYQQKSSQAPKLLFHYYDKDFNNEADTPDNFQSRRPNTSFCFLDIRSPGLGDTAMYLCATSTGQGLVEQYFGPGTRLTVT.

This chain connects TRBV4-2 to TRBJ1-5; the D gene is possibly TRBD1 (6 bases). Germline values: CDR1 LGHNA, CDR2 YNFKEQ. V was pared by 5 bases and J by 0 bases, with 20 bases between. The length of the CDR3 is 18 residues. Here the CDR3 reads CASSKGGQGTNSNQPQHF. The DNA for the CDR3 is TGTGCCAGCAGCAAAGGGGGGCAGGGGACCAATAGCAATCAGCCCCAGCATTTT.

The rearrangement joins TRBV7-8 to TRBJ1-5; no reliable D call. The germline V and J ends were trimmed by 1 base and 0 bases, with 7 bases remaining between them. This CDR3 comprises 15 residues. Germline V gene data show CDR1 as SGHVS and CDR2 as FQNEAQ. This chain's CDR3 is CASSLETYSNQPQHF. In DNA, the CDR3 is TGTGCCAGCAGCTTAGAAACATATAGCAATCAGCCCCAGCATTTT.

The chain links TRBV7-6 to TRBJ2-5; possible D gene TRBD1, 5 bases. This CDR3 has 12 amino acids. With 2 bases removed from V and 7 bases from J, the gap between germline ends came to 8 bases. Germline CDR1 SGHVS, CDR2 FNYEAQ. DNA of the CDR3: TGTGCCAGCAGCTTACACCAGGGGACCCAGTACTTC. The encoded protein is CASSLHQGTQYF.

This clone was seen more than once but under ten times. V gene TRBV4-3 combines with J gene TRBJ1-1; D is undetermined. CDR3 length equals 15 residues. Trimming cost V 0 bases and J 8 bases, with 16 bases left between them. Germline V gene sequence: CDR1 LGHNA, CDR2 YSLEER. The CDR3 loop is CASSQDQMRTEEAFF. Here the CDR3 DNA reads TGCGCCAGCAGCCAAGATCAGATGAGAACGGAGGAAGCTTTCTTT.

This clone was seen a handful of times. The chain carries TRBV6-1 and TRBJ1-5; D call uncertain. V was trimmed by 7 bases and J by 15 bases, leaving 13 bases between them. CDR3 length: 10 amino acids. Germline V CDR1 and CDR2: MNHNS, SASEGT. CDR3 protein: CASNAERTHF. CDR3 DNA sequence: TGTGCCAGCAACGCGGAGCGTACGCATTTT.